What follows are 30 T cell receptor beta chains derived from one specimen sequenced in a study of blood T cells in healthy people across ages. It was with a sample-barcoded 5' primer and a J-beta primer mix that a second PCR of roughly 7 to 12 cycles was run. TCRdb itself ran the 5' RACE reads through MiXCR, one entry per CDR3 protein. The repertoire consists of about 1.8 million distinct CDR3 sequences, with roughly 52% occurring once and the leading ten covering 2.1%. Sequencing input: blood. These receptors were obtained from a middle-aged woman in good health.

This chain connects TRBV6-1 to TRBJ2-4, with TRBD2 as a possible D gene (5 bases). V lost 0 bases and J 0 bases, leaving 12 bases between the germline ends. CDR1 is MNHNS and CDR2 is SASEGT in the germline V gene. The CDR3 consists of 17 residues. CDR3 sequence (DNA): TGTGCCAGCAGTGAAGCAGGAGGAAGAATAGCCAAAAACATTCAGTACTTC. It yields the protein CASSEAGGRIAKNIQYF.

The J gene is TRBJ2-7, the V gene TRBV4-2; maybe TRBD1 (6 bases). Per germline, CDR1 LGHNA and CDR2 YNFKEQ. CDR3 length: 16 amino acids. Trimming removed 1 base at V and 2 bases at J, with 15 bases between. The CDR3 sequence is CASSQALGTSAYEQYF. The DNA for the CDR3 is TGTGCCAGCAGCCAAGCCCTCGGGACATCCGCCTACGAGCAGTACTTC.

This sequence joins TRBV9 and TRBJ1-4; a weak D match, TRBD1 (5 bases). This CDR3 has 14 residues. Germline CDR1 is SGDLS and CDR2 is YYNGEE. Deletions cut 4 bases from V and 8 bases from J, with 15 bases between. CDR3 sequence: CASSPQGSVEKLFF. Here the CDR3 DNA reads TGTGCCAGCAGCCCCCAGGGCTCGGTAGAAAAACTGTTTTTT.

The genes are TRBV3-1 and TRBJ1-2; D is unclear. This CDR3 is built from 16 residues. Between the trimmed V and J ends, which lost 4 bases and 2 bases, there was a span of 17 bases. Germline values: CDR1 LGHDT, CDR2 YNNKEL (reference sequence). DNA of the CDR3: TGTGCCAGCAGCCCCGGGCAAGACGCACGAAACTATGGCTACACCTTC. Translated, it gives CASSPGQDARNYGYTF. Based on the CDR3 plus reference TRBV3-1 and TRBJ1-2, the full variable domain is DTAVSQTPKYLVTQMGNDKSIKCEQNLGHDTMYWYKQDSKKFLKIMFSYNNKELIINETVPNRFSPKSPDKAHLNLHINSLELGDSAVYFCASSPGQDARNYGYTFGSGTRLTVV.

The chain joins TRBV4-1 to TRBJ2-7; 8 bases map to TRBD1. There are 14 residues in the CDR3. Germline-derived CDR1 and CDR2 are MGHRA and YSYEKL. J lost 3 bases, V lost 5 bases, and 6 bases had no gene match. CDR3 loop: CASSEGDRSYEQYF. In nucleotides, the CDR3 is TGCGCCAGCAGCGAGGGGGACAGGAGCTACGAGCAGTACTTC.

As concerns this clonotype: A much larger clonotype is one base distant, so this may be a read error. The chain recombines TRBV29-1 with TRBJ2-5, with TRBD1 as a possible D gene (6 bases). Looked up from germline, CDR1 is SQVTM and CDR2 is ANQGSEA. This CDR3 is 11 amino acids long. Trimming took 4 bases from V and 11 from J, leaving 14 bases between them. CDR3 sequence reads: CSVAQGNEQYF. For the CDR3, the DNA is TGCAGCGTTGCTCAGGGGAATGAGCAGTACTTC. Looking up the rest from reference TRBV29-1 and TRBJ2-5 gives the full variable domain: SAVISQKPSRDICQRGTSLTIQCQVDSQVTMMFWYRQQPGQSLTLIATANQGSEATYESGFVIDKFPISRPNLTFSTLTVSNMSPEDSSIYLCSVAQGNEQYFGPGTRLLVL.

This clonotype was counted only a few times. The chain carries TRBV12-3 or TRBV12-4 and TRBJ1-2; perhaps TRBD1 as D (6 bases). Trimming took 3 bases from V and 8 from J, leaving 10 bases between them. This CDR3 contains 12 residues. CDR3 sequence (DNA): TGTGCCAGCAGTTTGGGGGCGCGGGGCTACACCTTC. Amino acids: CASSLGARGYTF.

The chain has TRBV19 and TRBJ2-7; TRBD1 matches at 7 bases. Gene TRBJ2-5 matches the end of the DNA better, so the J call may be wrong. The CDR3 length is 17 residues. Germline CDR1 is LNHDA and CDR2 is SQIVND (reference sequence). The CDR3: CASSTRPATGPGETQYF. The CDR3 region has the DNA TGTGCCAGTAGTACCCGACCCGCGACAGGGCCTGGGGAGACCCAGTACTTC.

This clonotype turned up a few times. Sequence at one end of the junction differs from germline and may be a read error. The CDR3 here is CASSLAPGQGQEQFF. In nucleotides, the CDR3 is TGCGCCAGTAGCTTGGCCCCGGGACAGGGCCAGGAGCAGTTCTTC. The chain has TRBV5-1 and TRBJ2-1; 9 nucleotides line up with TRBD1. CDR1 SGHRS and CDR2 YFSETQ come from the germline V gene. The CDR3 contains 15 residues.

This rearrangement joins TRBV6-1 to TRBJ2-3; 7 bases map to TRBD1. The V and J ends lost 10 bases and 3 bases, in that order; junction bases with no gene match: 7. The CDR3 is made up of 13 amino acids. CDR1 MNHNS and CDR2 SASEGT come from the germline V gene. This chain's CDR3 is CAIETGVTDTQYF. Here the CDR3 DNA reads TGTGCCATCGAAACAGGGGTGACAGATACGCAGTATTTT.

The chain combines TRBV9 with TRBJ1-2, with TRBD1 as a possible D gene (5 bases). V lost 0 bases, J lost 3 bases, and 33 bases lay in between. The CDR3 contains 22 residues. Looked up from germline, CDR1 is SGDLS and CDR2 is YYNGEE. The CDR3: CASSVDLLLGGRHGIQDYGYTF. The CDR3 bases are TGTGCCAGCAGCGTAGACTTGCTCCTGGGGGGAAGGCATGGTATCCAGGACTATGGCTACACCTTC.

The chain joins TRBV6-5 to TRBJ2-1, with 8 bases identical to TRBD1. Germline CDR1 and CDR2: MNHEY and SVGAGI. This CDR3 is 16 amino acids long. V lost 0 bases, J lost 8 bases, and 9 bases stayed unmatched. The CDR3 DNA sequence: TGTGCCAGCAGTTACTCGGACAGGGCCGCGTCCCATGAGCAGTTCTTC. Translated, it gives CASSYSDRAASHEQFF.

The CDR3 bases are TGCAGTGCTATTACGTCTATTACGGGAGAGCAGTACTTC. Its protein is CSAITSITGEQYF. The gene calls are TRBV20-1 and TRBJ2-7; D perhaps matches TRBD2 (5 bases). The V gene's germline CDR1 is DFQATT and CDR2 SNEGSKA (reference sequence). V was pared by 4 bases and J by 7 bases, with 17 bases between. CDR3 length: 13 amino acids.

This chain links TRBV6-4 with TRBJ2-3; TRBD1 might be the D (6 bases). The CDR3 has 15 amino acids. Per germline, CDR1 MRHNA and CDR2 SNTAGT. Between the trimmed V and J ends, which lost 5 bases and 0 bases, there was a span of 12 bases. The CDR3 bases are TGTGCCAGCAGTCGGACAGATGCTAGCACAGATACGCAGTATTTT. Translating gives CASSRTDASTDTQYF.

The V and J genes are TRBV7-2 and TRBJ2-7, with 11 nucleotides matching TRBD2. The end of the DNA aligns better with TRBJ2-5, so the J call may be wrong. The CDR3 spans 17 residues. Germline CDR1 is SGHTA and CDR2 is FQGNSA. The CDR3 sequence: CASSLQGLAEVPETQYF. The CDR3 bases are TGTGCCAGCAGCTTACAGGGACTAGCGGAGGTCCCAGAGACCCAGTACTTC.

This clonotype was observed a handful of times. The V gene is TRBV4-3, the J gene TRBJ2-1, with D perhaps TRBD1 (5 bases). With 3 bases removed from V and 8 bases from J, the gap between germline ends came to 20 bases. The CDR3 has 16 residues. In germline, CDR1 is LGHNA, CDR2 YSLEER. This chain's CDR3 is CASSQTDTPGYDEQFF. CDR3 coding DNA: TGCGCCAGCAGCCAGACTGATACACCAGGGTACGATGAGCAGTTCTTC.

This clonotype was observed at least ten times. Sequence at one end of the junction differs from germline and may be a read error. The CDR3 loop reads CASSQSYTDTQYF. CDR3 in DNA: TGTGCCAGCAGCCAATCCTACACAGATACGCAGTATTTT. V usage is TRBV4-3 and J usage is TRBJ2-3, with D uncertain. There are 13 residues in the CDR3. CDR1 and CDR2 (germline): LGHNA, YSLEER.

This clonotype was detected only once. The chain uses TRBV20-1 and TRBJ2-5; D tentatively fits TRBD1 or TRBD2 (6 bases each). This CDR3 is 15 amino acids long. Trimming shortened V by 0 bases and J by 5 bases, and 16 bases separated the two germline ends. The germline gives CDR1 DFQATT, CDR2 SNEGSKA (reference sequence). CDR3 sequence: CSARDPARGRETQYF. CDR3 sequence (DNA): TGCAGTGCTAGAGATCCGGCGAGGGGGAGGGAGACCCAGTACTTC.

The CDR3, as DNA: TGTGCCATCAGTGGTGGGACGGTCTATAATTCACCCCTCCACTTT. Protein product: CAISGGTVYNSPLHF. The chain links TRBV10-3 to TRBJ1-6; TRBD1 is a possible D gene (5 bases). V lost 4 bases, J lost 3 bases, and 10 bases lay in between. Germline V gene lookup returns CDR1 ENHRY and CDR2 SYGVKD. The CDR3 has 15 amino acids.

As concerns this clonotype: One junction end disagrees with the germline gene, perhaps due to a read error. The chain employs TRBV6-2 or TRBV6-3 and TRBJ2-6; TRBD1 matches at 8 bases. This CDR3 contains 19 residues. CDR1 is MNHEY, CDR2 SVGEGT, per germline. The chain's CDR3 is CACSFHRPGGISGANVLTF. CDR3 DNA: TGTGCCTGCAGTTTTCATCGGCCAGGGGGCATCTCTGGGGCCAACGTCCTGACTTTC.

The J gene is TRBJ2-4, the V gene TRBV2; D is possibly TRBD1 or TRBD2 (5 bases each). Gene TRBJ2-7 matches the end of the DNA better, so the J call may be wrong. This CDR3 is 15 amino acids long. The germline V gene encodes CDR1 SNHLY and CDR2 FYNNEI. This CDR3 is CASRKLGTGLHEQYF. For the CDR3, the DNA is TGTGCCAGCAGAAAGTTAGGGACGGGCCTCCACGAGCAGTACTTC.

The gene calls are TRBV7-2 and TRBJ2-7, with D hard to call. The V and J ends lost 5 bases and 7 bases respectively, with 15 bases between them. This CDR3 is 13 amino acids long. CDR1 and CDR2 (germline): SGHTA, FQGNSA. CDR3 sequence (DNA): TGTGCCAGCAGCCGAGAGATTTACAATGAGCAGTACTTC. This gives the protein CASSREIYNEQYF. Using reference TRBV7-2 and TRBJ2-7 for the parts outside the CDR3, the full variable domain is GAGVSQSPSNKVTEKGKDVELRCDPISGHTALYWYRQSLGQGLEFLIYFQGNSAPDKSGLPSDRFSAERTGGSVSTLTIQRTQQEDSAVYLCASSREIYNEQYFGPGTRLTVT.

This chain uses TRBV6-2 or TRBV6-3 with TRBJ2-5, with 11 bases matching TRBD2. The DNA end is a closer match to TRBJ2-4, so the J assignment may be wrong. The CDR3 covers 19 residues. From germline, CDR1 is MNHEY and CDR2 SVGEGT. CDR3 nucleotide sequence: TGTGCCAGCAGTTACTCTACTAGCGGGGGCCCTAACGCCAAAAACATTCAGTACTTC. This translates into CASSYSTSGGPNAKNIQYF.

This clonotype was seen a few times. This chain links TRBV5-1 with TRBJ1-2; D gene unclear. The V gene's germline CDR1 is SGHRS and CDR2 YFSETQ. Trimming shortened V by 4 bases and J by 7 bases, and 8 bases separated the two germline ends. The CDR3 totals 11 residues. DNA of the CDR3: TGCGCCAGCAGCACCGAAGGTGGCTACACCTTC. It is translated as CASSTEGGYTF.

This clonotype was picked up a small number of times. The chain carries TRBV12-3 or TRBV12-4 and TRBJ2-1; TRBD1 agrees at 10 bases. After removal of 4 bases from V and 4 bases from J, the junction contained 4 bases not matched to a gene. This CDR3 contains 15 residues. This chain's CDR3 is CASSYWDRGYNEQFF. CDR3 coding DNA: TGTGCCAGCAGTTACTGGGACAGGGGTTACAATGAGCAGTTCTTC.

The chain carries TRBV28 and TRBJ2-1; 7 bases are shared with TRBD2. The CDR3 has 14 residues. J gave up 8 bases and V 9 bases, and 13 bases lay outside the gene matches. Germline assignment: CDR1 MDHEN and CDR2 SYDVKM. The CDR3 nucleotides are TGTGCCAGTACGCCCGGGGGGACCGTACATGAGCAGTTCTTC. Residues: CASTPGGTVHEQFF.

The table lists this clonotype with a few counts. The chain uses TRBV14 and TRBJ2-6; a weak D match, TRBD1 (5 bases). CDR1 SGHDN and CDR2 FVKESK come from the germline V gene. The ends were cut back, 2 bases at V and 0 bases at J, with 11 bases in the middle. The CDR3 has 17 residues. The CDR3 reads CASSQNIGVSGANVLTF. CDR3 in DNA: TGTGCCAGCAGCCAAAACATAGGGGTCTCTGGGGCCAACGTCCTGACTTTC.

This clonotype was counted once. V usage is TRBV27 and J usage is TRBJ1-2; possibly TRBD1 for D (6 bases). Germline V gene lookup returns CDR1 MNHEY and CDR2 SMNVEV (reference sequence). There are 15 residues in the CDR3. The V end was cut by 3 bases, the J end by 4 bases, with 15 bases between. In DNA form, the CDR3 reads TGTGCCAGCAGTTTGGGGGGGGCCGCTAGCTATGGCTACACCTTC. Translated: CASSLGGAASYGYTF.

This chain uses TRBV25-1 with TRBJ2-7; D remains unclear. The closer fit of TRBJ2-5 to the DNA end suggests the J call may be wrong. This CDR3 is built from 15 residues. Germline V gives CDR1 MGHDK, CDR2 SYGVNS. The CDR3 DNA reads TGTGCCAGCAGTGACACGTCGGTCATCAGGGAGACCCAGTACTTC. This sequence encodes CASSDTSVIRETQYF.

This clonotype occurred a few times. The chain carries TRBV7-9 and TRBJ2-7; D unresolved. From germline, CDR1 is SEHNR and CDR2 FQNEAQ (reference sequence). This CDR3 has 12 amino acids. The V gene lost 5 bases and the J gene lost 7 bases, with 12 bases spanning the gap. The CDR3 sequence: CASSRTDNEQYF. CDR3 coding DNA: TGTGCCAGCAGCCGTACCGATAATGAGCAGTACTTC. Full variable domain (rest looked up from reference TRBV7-9 and TRBJ2-7): DTGVSQNPRHKITKRGQNVTFRCDPISEHNRLYWYRQTLGQGPEFLTYFQNEAQLEKSRLLSDRFSAERPKGSFSTLEIQRTEQGDSAMYLCASSRTDNEQYFGPGTRLTVT.